Below, 3 T cell receptor beta chains from the same sample are listed, as sequenced in a study of PD-1 blockade in classical Hodgkin lymphoma. Regarding time point: newly diagnosed, previously untreated cHL patient sample. Assay used: immunoSEQ multiplex PCR; TCRdb lists only in-frame clones, some missing. Here the sample spans under 20,000 clones, about 90% being singletons. Sequenced material: peripheral blood mononuclear cells (PBMCs). The source of these receptors is a human donor with classical Hodgkin lymphoma.

The chain joins TRBV28 to TRBJ2-7, with D maybe TRBD2 (6 bases). The CDR3 has 14 amino acids. V lost 2 bases and J lost 0, with 8 bases in between. CDR1 and CDR2 from the germline V gene are MDHEN and SYDVKM. The CDR3 protein is CASSLTGGSYEQYF. The DNA for the CDR3 is TGTGCCAGCAGTTTAACCGGGGGCTCCTACGAGCAGTACTTC.

V is TRBV7-2 and J is TRBJ2-5; D possibly matches TRBD1 or TRBD2 (6 bases each). The CDR3 loop spans 16 amino acids. Germline CDR1 reads SGHTA; CDR2 reads FQGNSA. V was shortened by 4 bases and J by 2 bases, with 17 bases between the two germline ends. This chain's CDR3 is CASSSPWGADQETQYF. CDR3 in DNA: TGTGCCAGCAGCTCCCCATGGGGGGCTGATCAAGAGACCCAGTACTTC.

V and J are TRBV28 and TRBJ2-6; D is perhaps TRBD2 (5 bases). This CDR3 region has 16 residues. CDR1 and CDR2 (germline): MDHEN, SYDVKM. The V gene lost 3 bases and the J gene lost 2 bases, with 11 bases spanning the gap. Here the CDR3 DNA reads TGTGCCAGCAGTTTCTTTCGGGAAACTGGGGCCAACGTCCTGACTTTC. This encodes CASSFFRETGANVLTF.